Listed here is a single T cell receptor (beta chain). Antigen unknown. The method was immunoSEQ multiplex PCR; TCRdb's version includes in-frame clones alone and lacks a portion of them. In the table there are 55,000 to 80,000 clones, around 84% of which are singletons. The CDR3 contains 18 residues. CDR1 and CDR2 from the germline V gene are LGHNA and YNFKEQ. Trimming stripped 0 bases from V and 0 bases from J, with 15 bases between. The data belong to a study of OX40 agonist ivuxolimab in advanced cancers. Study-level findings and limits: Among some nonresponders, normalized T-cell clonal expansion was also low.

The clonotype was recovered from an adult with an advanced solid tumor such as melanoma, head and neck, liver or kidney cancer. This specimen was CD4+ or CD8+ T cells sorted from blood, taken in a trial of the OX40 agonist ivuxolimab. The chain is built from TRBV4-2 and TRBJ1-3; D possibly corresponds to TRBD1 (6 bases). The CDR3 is CASSQEPGQSNSGNTIYF. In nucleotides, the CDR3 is TGTGCCAGCAGCCAAGAACCCGGACAGTCGAACTCTGGAAACACCATATATTTT.